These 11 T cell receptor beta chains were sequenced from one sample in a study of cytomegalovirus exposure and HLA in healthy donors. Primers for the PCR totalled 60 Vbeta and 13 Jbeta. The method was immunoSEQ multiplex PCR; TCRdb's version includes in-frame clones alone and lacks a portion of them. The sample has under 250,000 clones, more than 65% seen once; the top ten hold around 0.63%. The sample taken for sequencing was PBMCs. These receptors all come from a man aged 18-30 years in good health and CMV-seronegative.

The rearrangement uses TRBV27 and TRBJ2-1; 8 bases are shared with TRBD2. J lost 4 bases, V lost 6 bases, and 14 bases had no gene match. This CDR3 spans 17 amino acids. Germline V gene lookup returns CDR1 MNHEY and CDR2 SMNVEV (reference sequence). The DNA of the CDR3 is TGTGCCAGCAGACCACCAGCGGGGGCCGAGGGGTACAATGAGCAGTTCTTC. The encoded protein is CASRPPAGAEGYNEQFF.

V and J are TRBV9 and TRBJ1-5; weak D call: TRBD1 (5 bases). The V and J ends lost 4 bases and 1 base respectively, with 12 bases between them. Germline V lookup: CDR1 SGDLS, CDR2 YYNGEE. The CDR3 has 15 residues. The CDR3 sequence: CASSPGGASNQPQHF. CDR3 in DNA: TGTGCCAGCAGCCCAGGAGGGGCCAGCAATCAGCCCCAGCATTTT.

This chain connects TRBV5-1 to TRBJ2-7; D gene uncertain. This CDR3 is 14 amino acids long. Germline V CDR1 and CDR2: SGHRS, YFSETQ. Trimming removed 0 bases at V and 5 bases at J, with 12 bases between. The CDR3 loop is CASSLGQTIHEQYF. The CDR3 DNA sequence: TGCGCCAGCAGCTTGGGACAAACCATCCACGAGCAGTACTTC.

The CDR3 DNA reads TGTGCCAGCAGCTTGGGGGCTATGTACGAGCAGTACTTC. This codes for CASSLGAMYEQYF. The V call is TRBV5-6, the J call TRBJ2-7; no clear D. From germline, CDR1 is SGHDT and CDR2 YYEEEE. The CDR3 length is 13 residues. V shed 0 bases and J shed 4 bases, with 8 bases lying between them.

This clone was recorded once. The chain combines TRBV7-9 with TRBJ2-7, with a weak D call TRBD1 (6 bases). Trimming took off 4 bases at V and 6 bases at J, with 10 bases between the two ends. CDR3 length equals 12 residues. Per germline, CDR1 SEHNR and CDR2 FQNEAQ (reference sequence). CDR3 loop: CASSWGPVEQYF. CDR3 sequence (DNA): TGTGCCAGCAGCTGGGGGCCAGTCGAGCAGTACTTC.

CDR3 DNA sequence: TGTGCCATCAGCGATTGGACAGGGGGCCAGCCCCAGCATTTT. Residues: CAISDWTGGQPQHF. The chain is built from TRBV10-3 and TRBJ1-5, with 11 bases that match TRBD1. The trim removed 6 bases at V and 7 bases at J, leaving 5 bases unmatched. Germline values: CDR1 ENHRY, CDR2 SYGVKD. CDR3 size: 14 residues.

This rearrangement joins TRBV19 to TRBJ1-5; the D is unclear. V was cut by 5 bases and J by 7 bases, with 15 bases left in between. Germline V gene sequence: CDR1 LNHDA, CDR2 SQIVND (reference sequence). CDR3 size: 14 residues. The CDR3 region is CASSADPRRQPQHF. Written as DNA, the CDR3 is TGTGCCAGTAGTGCGGACCCAAGGAGGCAGCCCCAGCATTTT.

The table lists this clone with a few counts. This CDR3 reads CASDITGSYEQYF. CDR3 nucleotides: TGTGCTAGTGACATAACAGGTTCCTACGAGCAGTACTTC. This chain links TRBV12-5 with TRBJ2-7, with D perhaps TRBD1 (5 bases). Trimming cost V 7 bases and J 1 base, with 11 bases left between them. The CDR3 loop spans 13 amino acids. The germline V gene has CDR1 LGHNT and CDR2 FRNRAP.

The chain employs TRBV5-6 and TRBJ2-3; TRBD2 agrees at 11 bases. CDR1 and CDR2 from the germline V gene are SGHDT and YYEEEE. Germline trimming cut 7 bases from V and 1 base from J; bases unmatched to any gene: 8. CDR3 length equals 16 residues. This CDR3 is CASSGATSGGTDTQYF. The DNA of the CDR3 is TGTGCCAGCTCCGGGGCGACTAGCGGGGGCACAGATACGCAGTATTTT.

CDR3 in amino acids: CASSVGSGQGNEKLFF. CDR3 DNA sequence: TGTGCCAGCAGCGTTGGCTCGGGACAGGGGAATGAAAAACTGTTTTTT. The chain carries TRBV7-9 and TRBJ1-4; 10 bases are a match to TRBD1. CDR3 length: 16 residues. The V segment lost 5 bases and the J segment 5 bases; nucleotides outside the gene matches: 8. CDR1 and CDR2 (germline): SEHNR, FQNEAQ (reference sequence).

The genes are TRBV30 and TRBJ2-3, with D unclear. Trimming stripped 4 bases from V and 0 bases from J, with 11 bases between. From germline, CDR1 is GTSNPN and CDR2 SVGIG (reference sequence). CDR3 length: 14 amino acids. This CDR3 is CAWTAGGSTDTQYF. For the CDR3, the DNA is TGTGCCTGGACCGCCGGCGGTAGCACAGATACGCAGTATTTT.